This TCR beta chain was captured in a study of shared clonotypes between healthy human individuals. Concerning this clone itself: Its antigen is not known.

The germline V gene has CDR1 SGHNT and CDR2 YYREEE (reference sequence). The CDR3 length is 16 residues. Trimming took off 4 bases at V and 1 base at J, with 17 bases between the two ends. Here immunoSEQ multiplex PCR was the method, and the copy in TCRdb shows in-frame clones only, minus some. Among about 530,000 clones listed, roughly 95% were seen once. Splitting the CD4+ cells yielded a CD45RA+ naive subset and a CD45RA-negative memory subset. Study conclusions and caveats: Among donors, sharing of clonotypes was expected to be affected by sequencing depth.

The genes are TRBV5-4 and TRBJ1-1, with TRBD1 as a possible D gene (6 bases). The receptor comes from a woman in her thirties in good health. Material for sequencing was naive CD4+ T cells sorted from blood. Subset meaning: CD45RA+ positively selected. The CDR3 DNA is TGTGCCAGCAGCACGGGACAAAGCTTTAGGAACACTGAAGCTTTCTTT. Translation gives CASSTGQSFRNTEAFF.